A selection of T cell receptor beta chains follows, all from one sample in a study of T cell responses to AZD1222 COVID-19 vaccine. The repertoire was sequenced with immunoSEQ multiplex PCR; TCRdb's copy has only in-frame clones and lacks some. The table has about 92,000 clones, approximately 90% seen once. Here the sequenced sample was peripheral blood, taken on day 0 of AZD1222 vaccination. The receptors originated from an adult in good health. The conserved cysteine and the conserved F or W are not part of the CDR3 here. The size of a clone is reported for some rows only, either as once, few or many, or as a class for expanded clones.

clone_size v_call cdr3_aa
NA TRBV10-3 AISASGQVTYRTYEQY
NA TRBV7-3 ASSLTYQETQY
NA TRBV18 ASSPGAGFNQPQH
few TRBV13 ASSRPGTGGSGNTIY
NA TRBV4-1 ASSHPVGQGAHEQY
NA TRBV6-5 ASRPIGGADTQY
NA TRBV7-2 ASSITGNSGNTIY
NA TRBV10-1 ASSPDTSSYNSPLH
NA TRBV7-9 ASSLAGNEKLF
NA TRBV9 ASSVGGLADYEQY
NA TRBV21-1 ASSNPTGQSGYT
NA TRBV18 ASSTGQGAEKLF
many TRBV2 ASSDEATGTQPQH
once TRBV5-1 ASSRRTGDGYT
NA TRBV28 ASIQGKGYGYT
NA TRBV7-3 ASSRTGPLENTEAF
NA TRBV19 ASIGPGLNYGYT
once TRBV13 ASSPKQEWYEQY
NA TRBV4-3 ASSQDVGQGYT
NA TRBV19 ASSMSNANTGELF
NA TRBV4-3 ASSQDNSYNSPLH
NA TRBV10-3 AISEGGWSPLH
NA TRBV14 ASSQGDLGTGTYNEQF
NA TRBV7-9 ASSLRPILGGAEAF
NA TRBV27 ASSPGQGLAKNIQY
NA TRBV28 ASPGQGGVGYT
NA TRBV5-4 ASTGTSGGADTQY
once TRBV28 ASSMAGENYEQY
NA TRBV4-1 ASSKTVLDEKLF
NA TRBV18 ASSKGLGSGNTIY
NA TRBV30 AWSPGGGYGYT
NA TRBV11-2 ASSLDSGQETQY
NA TRBV2 ASSEDEGRHGYT
NA TRBV7-2 ASSLGWNTEAF
once TRBV6-5 ASSFAGGVRGYT
NA TRBV27 ASSPQRGPYEQY
NA TRBV11-2 ASSPIRESGRGYT
once TRBV4-3 ASSQRTGSYEQY
NA TRBV13 ASSLKGLAGGSWGTDTQY
NA TRBV5-6 ASSFNSRPNTEAF
NA TRBV4-1 ASSQPTGTDTQY
NA TRBV27 ASSIQGGINQPQH
NA TRBV5-8 ASSILQGNTEAF
NA TRBV7-2 ASSTAISGNTIY
NA TRBV12-3/TRBV12-4 ASSLSQNYGYT
NA TRBV5-1 ASSFFSAGHEQY
NA TRBV7-2 ASSLSDRFSGYT
NA TRBV4-3 ASSQDLAYEQY
NA TRBV10-3 AISRRGTSYEQY
NA TRBV10-3 AIRQLPGQGFHEQY
once TRBV6-5 ASSPEGLYGYT
NA TRBV27 ASSPPPRGKQF
NA TRBV5-6 ASSLAPGPNTGELF
NA TRBV21-1 ASSPRGREGAAEAF
NA TRBV4-3 ASSHLDRVSGLLF